This T cell receptor beta chain was captured in a study of preoperative IRX-2 immunotherapy in early breast cancer. The treatment was: preoperative locoregional IRX-2 cytokine immunotherapy. Samples came from a phase Ib trial of preoperative locoregional IRX-2 cytokine immunotherapy. The assay was immunoSEQ multiplex PCR, and TCRdb's table has in-frame clones only and misses some. Among over 25,000 clones listed, roughly 75% were seen once. V lost 5 bases, J lost 6 bases, and 2 bases stayed unmatched. The germline V gene has CDR1 MDHEN and CDR2 SYDVKM. This CDR3 is built from 14 residues. The sample was lymph node tissue, taken after IRX-2 immunotherapy. This clonotype originated in a human donor with breast cancer. V and J are TRBV28 and TRBJ1-5, with 12 bases identical to TRBD1. The DNA for the CDR3 is TGTGCCAGCAGTGCGGGACAGGGGGCTCAGCCCCAGCATTTT. Protein: CASSAGQGAQPQHF.